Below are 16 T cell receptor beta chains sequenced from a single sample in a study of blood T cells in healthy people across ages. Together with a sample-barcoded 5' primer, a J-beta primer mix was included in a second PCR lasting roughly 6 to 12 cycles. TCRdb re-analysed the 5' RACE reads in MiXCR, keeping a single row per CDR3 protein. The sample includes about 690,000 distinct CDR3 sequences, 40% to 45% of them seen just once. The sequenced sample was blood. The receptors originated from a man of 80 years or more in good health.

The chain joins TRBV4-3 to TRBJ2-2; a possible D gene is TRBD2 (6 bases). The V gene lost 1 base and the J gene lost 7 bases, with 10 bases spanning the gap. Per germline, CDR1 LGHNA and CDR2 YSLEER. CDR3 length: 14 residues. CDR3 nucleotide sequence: TGCGCCAGCAGCCAAGTACGACTAGACGGGGAGCTGTTTTTT. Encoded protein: CASSQVRLDGELFF.

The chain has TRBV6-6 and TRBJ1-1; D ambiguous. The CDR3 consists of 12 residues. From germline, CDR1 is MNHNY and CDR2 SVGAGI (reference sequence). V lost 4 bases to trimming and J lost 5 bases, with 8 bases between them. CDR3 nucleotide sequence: TGTGCCAGCAGTTTAACGGAGACTGAAGCTTTCTTT. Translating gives CASSLTETEAFF.

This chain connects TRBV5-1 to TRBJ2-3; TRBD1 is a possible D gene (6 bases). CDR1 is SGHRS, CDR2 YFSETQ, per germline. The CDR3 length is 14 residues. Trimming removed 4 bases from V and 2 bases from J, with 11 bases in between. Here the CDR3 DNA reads TGCGCCAGCAGCAGACAGGAAAACACAGATACGCAGTATTTT. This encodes CASSRQENTDTQYF.

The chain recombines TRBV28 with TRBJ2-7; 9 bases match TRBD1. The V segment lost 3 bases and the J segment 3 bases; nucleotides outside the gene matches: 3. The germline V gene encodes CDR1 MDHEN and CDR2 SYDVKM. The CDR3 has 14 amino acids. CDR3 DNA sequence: TGTGCCAGCAGTTTCAGGACAGGGGACTACGAGCAGTACTTC. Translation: CASSFRTGDYEQYF.

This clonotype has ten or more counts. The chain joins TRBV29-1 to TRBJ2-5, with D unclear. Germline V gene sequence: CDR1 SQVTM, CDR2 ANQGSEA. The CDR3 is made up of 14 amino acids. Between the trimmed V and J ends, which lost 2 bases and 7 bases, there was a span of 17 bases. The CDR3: CSVESVQIRGTQYF. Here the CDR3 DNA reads TGCAGCGTTGAATCGGTACAGATTCGAGGGACCCAGTACTTC.

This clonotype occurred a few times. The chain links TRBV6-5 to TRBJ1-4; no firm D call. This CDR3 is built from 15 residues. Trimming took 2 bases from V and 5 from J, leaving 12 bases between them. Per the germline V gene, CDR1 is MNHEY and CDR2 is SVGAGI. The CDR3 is CASSYNRPGNEKLFF. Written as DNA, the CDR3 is TGTGCCAGCAGTTACAATCGTCCGGGGAATGAAAAACTGTTTTTT.

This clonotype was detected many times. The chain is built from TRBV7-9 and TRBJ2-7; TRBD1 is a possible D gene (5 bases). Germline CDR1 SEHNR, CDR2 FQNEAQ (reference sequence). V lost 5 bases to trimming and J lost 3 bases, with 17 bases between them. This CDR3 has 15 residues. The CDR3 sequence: CASSPRTKSHYEQYF. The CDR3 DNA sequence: TGTGCCAGCAGCCCCCGGACAAAATCCCACTACGAGCAGTACTTC.

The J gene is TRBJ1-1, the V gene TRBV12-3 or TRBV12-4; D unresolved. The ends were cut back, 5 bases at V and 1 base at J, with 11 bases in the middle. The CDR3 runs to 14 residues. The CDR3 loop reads CASSVVGPNTEAFF. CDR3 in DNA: TGTGCCAGCAGTGTAGTAGGGCCGAACACTGAAGCTTTCTTT.

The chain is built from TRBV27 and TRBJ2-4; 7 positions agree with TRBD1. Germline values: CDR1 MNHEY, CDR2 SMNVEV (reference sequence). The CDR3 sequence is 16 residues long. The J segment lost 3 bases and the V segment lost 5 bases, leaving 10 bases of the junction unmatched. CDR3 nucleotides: TGTGCCAGCAGTGACAGGACAGGTGGTATCAAAAACATTCAGTACTTC. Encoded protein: CASSDRTGGIKNIQYF.

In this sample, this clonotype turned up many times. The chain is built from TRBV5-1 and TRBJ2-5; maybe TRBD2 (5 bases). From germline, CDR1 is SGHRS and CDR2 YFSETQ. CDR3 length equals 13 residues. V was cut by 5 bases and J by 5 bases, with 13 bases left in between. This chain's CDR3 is CASRTGVGETQYF. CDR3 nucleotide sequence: TGCGCCAGCAGAACCGGGGTAGGCGAGACCCAGTACTTC.

This CDR3 is CASSSPVQPQHF. The CDR3, as DNA: TGTGCCAGCAGTTCCCCAGTTCAGCCCCAGCATTTT. This chain uses TRBV6-2 or TRBV6-3 with TRBJ1-5; D unresolved. V lost 4 bases, J lost 6 bases, and 7 bases lay in between. Per germline, CDR1 MNHEY and CDR2 SVGEGT. The length of the CDR3 is 12 residues.

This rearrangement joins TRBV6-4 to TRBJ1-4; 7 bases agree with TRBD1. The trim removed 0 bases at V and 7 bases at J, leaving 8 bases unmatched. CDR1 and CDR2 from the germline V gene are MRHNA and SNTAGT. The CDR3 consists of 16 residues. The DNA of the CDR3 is TGTGCCAGCAGTGACTCGAGTACAGGGGAGGTTGAAAAACTGTTTTTT. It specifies CASSDSSTGEVEKLFF.

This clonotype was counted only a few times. CDR3 nucleotides: TGCGCCAGCAGTGGACAGGGAAGGTTCGGGGAGCTGTTTTTT. Protein sequence: CASSGQGRFGELFF. The chain joins TRBV5-1 to TRBJ2-2, with 8 bases aligning to TRBD1. The CDR3 covers 14 residues. With 5 bases clipped from V and 7 bases from J, the junction kept 7 bases outside the gene matches. Germline V gives CDR1 SGHRS, CDR2 YFSETQ. The full variable domain, with the rest looked up from reference TRBV5-1 and TRBJ2-2, is KAGVTQTPRYLIKTRGQQVTLSCSPISGHRSVSWYQQTPGQGLQFLFEYFSETQRNKGNFPGRFSGRQFSNSRSEMNVSTLELGDSALYLCASSGQGRFGELFFGEGSRLTVL.

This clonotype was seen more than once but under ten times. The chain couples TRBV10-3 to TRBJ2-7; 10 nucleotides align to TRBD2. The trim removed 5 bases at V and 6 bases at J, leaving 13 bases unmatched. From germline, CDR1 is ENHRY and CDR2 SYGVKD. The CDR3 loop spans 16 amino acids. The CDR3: CAISSGKAGGRGEQYF. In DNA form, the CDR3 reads TGTGCCATCAGTTCAGGCAAAGCGGGGGGGCGAGGCGAGCAGTACTTC.

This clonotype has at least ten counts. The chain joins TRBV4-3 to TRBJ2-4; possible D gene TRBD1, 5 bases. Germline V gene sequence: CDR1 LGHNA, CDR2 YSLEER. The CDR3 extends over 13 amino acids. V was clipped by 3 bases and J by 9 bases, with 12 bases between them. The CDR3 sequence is CASSQESRAIQYF. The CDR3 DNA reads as TGCGCCAGCAGCCAGGAGAGCAGGGCCATTCAGTACTTC.

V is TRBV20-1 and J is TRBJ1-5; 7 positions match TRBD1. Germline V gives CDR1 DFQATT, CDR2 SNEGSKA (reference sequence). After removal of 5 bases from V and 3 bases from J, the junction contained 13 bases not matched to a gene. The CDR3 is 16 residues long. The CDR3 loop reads CSAGGSGTVVNQPQHF. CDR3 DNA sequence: TGCAGTGCTGGAGGGTCCGGGACAGTAGTCAATCAGCCCCAGCATTTT.